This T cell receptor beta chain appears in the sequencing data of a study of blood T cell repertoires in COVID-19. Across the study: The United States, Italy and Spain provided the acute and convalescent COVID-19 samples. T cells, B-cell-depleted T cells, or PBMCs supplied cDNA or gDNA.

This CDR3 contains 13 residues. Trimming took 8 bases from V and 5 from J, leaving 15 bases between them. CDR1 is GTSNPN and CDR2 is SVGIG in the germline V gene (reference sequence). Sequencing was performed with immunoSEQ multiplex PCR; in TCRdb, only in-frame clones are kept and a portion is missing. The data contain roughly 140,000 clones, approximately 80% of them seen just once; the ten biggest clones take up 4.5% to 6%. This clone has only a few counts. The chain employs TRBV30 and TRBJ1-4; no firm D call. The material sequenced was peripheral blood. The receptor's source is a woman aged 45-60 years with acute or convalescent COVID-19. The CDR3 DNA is TGTGCCGGACTTCGAACTTACAATGAAAAACTGTTTTTT. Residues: CAGLRTYNEKLFF. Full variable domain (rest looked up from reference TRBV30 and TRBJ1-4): SQTIHQWPATLVQPVGSPLSLECTVEGTSNPNLYWYRQAAGRGLQLLFYSVGIGQISSEVPQNLSASRPQDRQFILSSKKLLLSDSGFYLCAGLRTYNEKLFFGSGTQLSVL.